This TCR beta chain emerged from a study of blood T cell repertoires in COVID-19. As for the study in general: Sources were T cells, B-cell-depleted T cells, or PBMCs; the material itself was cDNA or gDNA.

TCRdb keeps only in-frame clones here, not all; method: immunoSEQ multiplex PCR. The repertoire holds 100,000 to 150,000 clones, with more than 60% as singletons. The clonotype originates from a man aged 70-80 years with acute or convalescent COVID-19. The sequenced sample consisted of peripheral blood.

CDR3 residues: CASSYSRGEVISNTGELFF. The CDR3 DNA reads TGTGCCAGCAGTTATTCTAGGGGCGAAGTTATATCGAACACCGGGGAGCTGTTTTTT. The chain links TRBV6-2 or TRBV6-3 to TRBJ2-2, with D maybe TRBD1 (5 bases). Germline CDR1 is MNHEY and CDR2 is SVGEGT. V lost 3 bases and J lost 0, with 20 bases in between. This CDR3 is 19 amino acids long.